The rows below give T cell receptor beta chains drawn from one sample of a study of blood T cell repertoires in COVID-19. Using immunoSEQ multiplex PCR, the repertoire was profiled, and TCRdb retains in-frame clones only, with some absent. The sample comprises some 360,000 clones, about nine tenths of which are singletons, and around 0.92% rests with the top ten. Sequencing was performed on PBMCs or T cells enriched from blood (not recorded which). The origin of the receptors is a woman aged 25 to 39 who had been exposed to COVID-19. Each CDR3 is given with its conserved first and last residue. The D gene is left open where the match is weak. The size field is filled for only some rows; it gives once, few, many or a size class.

clone size	V gene	D gene	J gene	CDR3 DNA	CDR3 protein
-	TRBV25-1	-	TRBJ1-1	TGTGCCGTAGCGCGGGGGGCAGGGACTGAAGCTTTCTTT	CAVARGAGTEAFF
few	TRBV12-3/TRBV12-4	TRBD2	TRBJ2-7	TGTGCCAGCAGTCGTACTAGCGCCTACGAGCAGTACTTC	CASSRTSAYEQYF
-	TRBV5-6	-	TRBJ2-7	TGTGCCAGCAGCCAAATTTCCTACGAGCAGTACTTC	CASSQISYEQYF
-	TRBV6-5	TRBD2	TRBJ2-7	TGTGCCAGCAGCCTAGCGGGAGGCCACTCCTACGAGCAGTACTTC	CASSLAGGHSYEQYF
-	TRBV7-9	-	TRBJ2-3	TGTGCCAGCAGCTTACCCTACCGGGGGTGGGGCACAGATACGCAGTATTTT	CASSLPYRGWGTDTQYF
-	TRBV10-3	-	TRBJ2-1	TGTGCCATCAGTGTGTCCAACAATGAGCAGTTCTTC	CAISVSNNEQFF
-	TRBV19	TRBD2	TRBJ2-1	TGTGCCAGTAGAAGGGCGGGGACTAGCGTTAATGAGCAGTTCTTC	CASRRAGTSVNEQFF
-	TRBV15	-	TRBJ1-2	TGTGCCACCAGCAGAGATTTTAGGGACGGGGGCTATGGCTACACCTTC	CATSRDFRDGGYGYTF
-	TRBV18	TRBD1	TRBJ1-6	TGTGCCAGCTCACCATTGGGAGGACAGGCGCTGGAGGATTCACCCCTCCACTTT	CASSPLGGQALEDSPLHF
-	TRBV3-1/TRBV3-2	TRBD2	TRBJ2-1	TGTGCCAGCAGCTTTAGCGGGCAGCAGTTCTTC	CASSFSGQQFF
-	TRBV7-7	TRBD1	TRBJ2-7	TGTGCCAGCAGCCGGGGACAGGCTCCTTACGAGCAGTACTTC	CASSRGQAPYEQYF
-	TRBV24-1	-	TRBJ1-2	TGTGCCACCAGTGATTTGCAGACAAGCTACACCTTC	CATSDLQTSYTF
-	TRBV19	-	TRBJ1-5	TGTGCCAGTAGTATCGATGACAGACAGCCCCAGCATTTT	CASSIDDRQPQHF
-	TRBV4-1	-	TRBJ1-1	TGCGCCAGCAGCCAAGAAAAGGGGGTCAACACTGAAGCTTTCTTT	CASSQEKGVNTEAFF
-	TRBV2	-	TRBJ1-2	TGTGCCAGCACACCCACGACAGGTCTTAACTATGGCTACACCTTC	CASTPTTGLNYGYTF
few	TRBV5-3	-	TRBJ2-7	TGTGCCAGAAGCTGCGCGTGGACAGCATACCCCTACGAGCAGTACTTC	CARSCAWTAYPYEQYF
-	TRBV27	-	TRBJ1-5	TGTGCCAGCAGTTTGACAGCATGGGGAAATCAGCCCCAGCATTTT	CASSLTAWGNQPQHF
-	TRBV10-2	TRBD2	TRBJ2-3	TGCGCCAGCAGTGAGTCCCGAGGACTAGCGGGAGGTAGCACAGATACGCAGTATTTT	CASSESRGLAGGSTDTQYF
-	TRBV5-1	-	TRBJ2-5	TGCGCCAGCTTTTCCCAGGGGGGCGCGGAGACCCAGTACTTC	CASFSQGGAETQYF
-	TRBV4-2	-	TRBJ1-5	TGTGCCAGCAGCCAAGATGGGGGGACTGCCAATCAGCCCCAGCATTTT	CASSQDGGTANQPQHF
-	TRBV7-9	-	TRBJ2-1	TGTGCCAGCAGCTTAGTGAGAATCGGTGAGCAGTTCTTC	CASSLVRIGEQFF
-	TRBV7-9	-	TRBJ1-1	TGTGCCAGCAGCCCGCAGACAGGTATGAACACTGAAGCTTTCTTT	CASSPQTGMNTEAFF
once	TRBV5-8	TRBD1	TRBJ1-3	TGTGCCAGCAGCGTGGACAGGGACCCTGGAAACACCATATATTTT	CASSVDRDPGNTIYF
-	TRBV5-8	TRBD2	TRBJ2-2	TGTGCCAGCAGCACCGGGACTAGCGGGTGGAACACCGGGGAGCTGTTTTTT	CASSTGTSGWNTGELFF
once	TRBV2	-	TRBJ1-4	TGTGCCAGCAGTGATTTTGTCCTCCGAGGATCTAATGAAAAACTGTTTTTT	CASSDFVLRGSNEKLFF
-	TRBV27	-	TRBJ2-1	TGTGCCAGCAGTACACTAGCTCGTGAGCAGTTCTTC	CASSTLAREQFF
-	TRBV5-4	-	TRBJ2-7	TGTGCCAGCAGCTTACGAACTAGTTTTCCCCCCGAGCAGTACTTC	CASSLRTSFPPEQYF
-	TRBV10-1	TRBD2	TRBJ2-3	TGCGCCAGCAGTAGCGGGAGGGGGGATACGCAGTATTTT	CASSSGRGDTQYF
-	TRBV7-6	TRBD1	TRBJ1-1	TGTGCCAGCAGCTTGACAGGGGGGAACACTGAAGCTTTCTTT	CASSLTGGNTEAFF
-	TRBV18	TRBD1	TRBJ1-3	TGTGCCAGCTCAATAATTGACAGGGCCACCTCTGGAAACACCATATATTTT	CASSIIDRATSGNTIYF
-	TRBV27	-	TRBJ2-5	TGTGCCAGCAGCACAAAACGGGCCAATGGAGGGCGCCGTGGGGAGACCCAGTACTTC	CASSTKRANGGRRGETQYF
-	TRBV2	TRBD1	TRBJ2-2	TGTGCCAGCAGTGAAGCCGGACAGGGGGCACATAGCGGGGAGCTGTTTTTT	CASSEAGQGAHSGELFF
-	TRBV7-3	TRBD1	TRBJ2-1	TGTGCCAGCAGCTTCTCCCCGGACAGGTACGGCTATGAGCAGTTCTTC	CASSFSPDRYGYEQFF
-	TRBV11-3	TRBD1	TRBJ1-1	TGTGCCAGCAGCTCGGTACAGGGGGCTCGGACTGAAGCTTTCTTT	CASSSVQGARTEAFF
-	TRBV24-1	-	TRBJ2-2	TGTGCCACCAGTGATCTCCGAGTTACGAACACCGGGGAGCTGTTTTTT	CATSDLRVTNTGELFF
-	TRBV5-1	-	TRBJ2-1	TGCGCCAGCAGCTTGGGGGCCCGTGATGAGCAGTTCTTC	CASSLGARDEQFF
-	TRBV5-1	-	TRBJ2-3	TGCGCCAGCAGCGCCAGGGGCCAACCCAGCACAGATACGCAGTATTTT	CASSARGQPSTDTQYF